The 18 T cell receptor beta chains presented below share a single source sample, sequenced in a study of T cells in Graves' hyperthyroidism and ophthalmopathy. Using RNA transcripts as the source, TCR beta CDR3 regions were amplified. TCR CDR3 underwent first-round RT-PCR with the HTBI primer set. TCRdb re-analysed the multiplex PCR reads in MiXCR, keeping a single row per CDR3 protein. The data show 460,000 or so distinct CDR3 sequences, with about 15% seen just once and less than 20% held by the top ten. The sequenced sample consisted of blood. The receptor source for this set is a woman between 18 and 29 years old with Graves' hyperthyroidism.

This chain connects TRBV5-1 to TRBJ2-7; possibly TRBD2 for D (5 bases). The V end was cut by 0 bases, the J end by 4 bases, with 26 bases between. The CDR3 contains 19 residues. Per germline, CDR1 SGHRS and CDR2 YFSETQ. CDR3 in DNA: TGCGCCAGCAGCTTGGGAGGGTCAGAATCCCTCAACTCTTTATACGAGCAGTACTTC. Translated: CASSLGGSESLNSLYEQYF.

This clonotype was detected a few times. A much bigger clone sits one base away, suggesting this may be a read error. The V call is TRBV12-3 or TRBV12-4, the J call TRBJ2-2, with a tentative D call TRBD1 (7 bases). The CDR3 loop spans 13 amino acids. V was trimmed by 7 bases and J by 6 bases, leaving 12 bases between them. CDR3 region: CASTTGEAGELFF. The DNA of the CDR3 is TGTGCCAGCACCACAGGGGAGGCCGGGGAGCTGTTTTTT.

This clonotype has a count of ten or more. CDR3 in DNA: TGTGCCAGCAGCTTGGTAGGCAGGACTGAAGCTTTCTTT. Translation: CASSLVGRTEAFF. This chain joins TRBV11-1 and TRBJ1-1; D uncertain. This CDR3 comprises 13 residues. The V gene's germline CDR1 is SGHAT and CDR2 FQDESV (reference sequence). The V and J ends lost 3 bases and 5 bases respectively, with 10 bases between them.

This clonotype was counted a few times. The CDR3 DNA follows: TGTGCCAGCAGCCAAGGCCACAGGGGGCTGATTGAAAAACTGTTTTTT. Amino acids: CASSQGHRGLIEKLFF. This rearrangement joins TRBV3-1 to TRBJ1-4, with 9 bases lining up with TRBD1. J gave up 7 bases and V 1 base, and 7 bases lay outside the gene matches. Germline-derived CDR1 and CDR2 are LGHDT and YNNKEL (reference sequence). The CDR3 is 16 residues long.

This rearrangement joins TRBV19 to TRBJ1-1; D uncertain. This CDR3 has 11 amino acids. V was trimmed by 10 bases and J by 4 bases, leaving 10 bases between them. Germline lookup yields CDR1 LNHDA and CDR2 SQIVND (reference sequence). CDR3 amino acids: CATGLGTEAFF. The CDR3 bases are TGTGCCACCGGGCTGGGCACTGAAGCTTTCTTT.

Concerning this clonotype: Being one base from a much bigger clone, this may be a read error. V and J are TRBV2 and TRBJ1-1; the D is unclear. V was shortened by 8 bases and J by 4 bases, with 14 bases between the two germline ends. The CDR3 loop spans 13 amino acids. The germline gives CDR1 SNHLY, CDR2 FYNNEI. The CDR3: CASGVDLFTEAFF. DNA for the CDR3: TGTGCCAGCGGTGTCGACCTCTTCACTGAAGCTTTCTTT.

This clonotype was recorded many times. The chain employs TRBV20-1 and TRBJ2-1; D not resolved. The germline CDR1 and CDR2 sequences are DFQATT and SNEGSKA (reference sequence). This CDR3 is built from 15 residues. The germline V and J ends were trimmed by 3 bases and 0 bases, with 12 bases remaining between them. CDR3: CSASPPWHSYNEQFF. The DNA of the CDR3 is TGCAGTGCTAGCCCTCCATGGCACTCCTACAATGAGCAGTTCTTC.

The rearrangement links TRBV6-1 to TRBJ1-1; D remains ambiguous. CDR3 length: 13 residues. V was cut by 8 bases and J by 5 bases, with 15 bases left in between. Germline CDR1 is MNHNS and CDR2 is SASEGT. The CDR3 protein is CASSWESSTEAFF. CDR3 DNA sequence: TGTGCCAGCTCCTGGGAGTCCTCGACTGAAGCTTTCTTT.

This clonotype was seen ten or more times. V and J are TRBV29-1 and TRBJ1-2; D possibly corresponds to TRBD1 (5 bases). CDR1 SQVTM and CDR2 ANQGSEA come from the germline V gene. CDR3 size: 14 residues. The V gene lost 3 bases and the J gene lost 8 bases, with 19 bases spanning the gap. The CDR3 DNA follows: TGCAGCGTTGATTATGGGGCTCGGGGTACGGGCTACACCTTC. This encodes CSVDYGARGTGYTF.

This clonotype was found once. J is TRBJ1-1 and V is TRBV10-3, with D possibly matching TRBD1 (5 bases). Germline CDR1 and CDR2: ENHRY and SYGVKD. The V end was cut by 4 bases, the J end by 7 bases, with 16 bases between. The CDR3 runs to 14 residues. CDR3 sequence: CAISGGAVSGEAFF. As DNA, the CDR3 is TGTGCCATCAGTGGAGGGGCAGTATCGGGTGAAGCTTTCTTT.

This sequence joins TRBV19 and TRBJ2-3; D is perhaps TRBD2 (6 bases). From germline, CDR1 is LNHDA and CDR2 SQIVND (reference sequence). The CDR3 covers 15 residues. Between the trimmed V and J ends, which lost 6 bases and 8 bases, there was a span of 21 bases. CDR3 sequence (DNA): TGTGCCAGTAGGTCGTGGGAGGCCCATTCCCGTACGCAGTATTTT. This encodes CASRSWEAHSRTQYF.

This clonotype was seen many times. This chain joins TRBV27 and TRBJ1-1; D remains ambiguous. Germline V gene sequence: CDR1 MNHEY, CDR2 SMNVEV (reference sequence). Deletions cut 10 bases from V and 0 bases from J, with 9 bases between. The CDR3 sequence is 12 residues long. CDR3 in DNA: TGTGCCACGGGGTACTTGAACACTGAAGCTTTCTTT. It translates to CATGYLNTEAFF.

This clonotype was counted a few times. The chain is built from TRBV5-1 and TRBJ1-2; the D gene is possibly TRBD1 (5 bases). CDR1 and CDR2 from the germline V gene are SGHRS and YFSETQ. This CDR3 is 11 amino acids long. The V end lost 5 bases, the J end lost 6 bases, and 8 bases lay between the germline ends. The CDR3 coding sequence is TGCGCCAGCAGTTGGGGCAATGGCTACACCTTC. The encoded protein is CASSWGNGYTF.

This clonotype was observed a handful of times. This chain links TRBV20-1 with TRBJ1-5; 7 nucleotides align to TRBD1. The CDR3 contains 13 residues. V lost 5 bases to trimming and J lost 3 bases; unmatched junction nucleotides: 4. Per germline, CDR1 DFQATT and CDR2 SNEGSKA (reference sequence). This chain's CDR3 is CSAGTGDNQPQHF. DNA of the CDR3: TGCAGTGCTGGTACAGGGGACAATCAGCCCCAGCATTTT.

V and J are TRBV7-3 and TRBJ2-1; 10 positions agree with TRBD2. In germline, CDR1 is SGHTA, CDR2 FQGTGA. This CDR3 spans 16 amino acids. Trimming took 0 bases from V and 7 from J; bases not matched to a gene: 6. The CDR3 DNA reads as TGTGCCAGCAGCTTAACAGCGGGAGGGCCGTGGAATGAGCAGTTCTTC. This gives the protein CASSLTAGGPWNEQFF. Full variable domain (rest looked up from reference TRBV7-3 and TRBJ2-1): GAGVSQTPSNKVTEKGKYVELRCDPISGHTALYWYRQSLGQGPEFLIYFQGTGAADDSGLPNDRFFAVRPEGSVSTLKIQRTERGDSAVYLCASSLTAGGPWNEQFFGPGTRLTVL.

The genes are TRBV5-1 and TRBJ2-3, with a tentative D call TRBD2 (5 bases). Trimming took off 0 bases at V and 3 bases at J, with 11 bases between the two ends. Germline-derived CDR1 and CDR2 are SGHRS and YFSETQ. This CDR3 is built from 15 residues. CDR3 residues: CASSLAGSGTDTQYF. CDR3 in DNA: TGCGCCAGCAGCTTGGCGGGGTCGGGGACAGATACGCAGTATTTT.

There are many counts of this clonotype. The chain recombines TRBV6-1 with TRBJ1-6; the D gene is possibly TRBD1 (6 bases). The CDR3 consists of 14 residues. Germline V gene sequence: CDR1 MNHNS, CDR2 SASEGT. Trimming pared 7 bases from V and 6 bases from J, leaving 13 bases between. The DNA of the CDR3 is TGTGCCAGCACTAAGGGGGGGCCTAATTCACCCCTCCACTTT. This sequence encodes CASTKGGPNSPLHF.

There are many counts of this clonotype. The chain joins TRBV2 to TRBJ2-1; 14 bases align to TRBD2. Per germline, CDR1 SNHLY and CDR2 FYNNEI. There are 16 residues in the CDR3. V trimming: 6 bases; J trimming: 9 bases; junction bases outside the gene matches: 10. The CDR3, as DNA: TGTGCCAGCAGGTATCGACTAGCGGGAGGGTCGGGTGAGCAGTTCTTC. Translated, it gives CASRYRLAGGSGEQFF.